Listed below are T cell receptor beta chains from one sample, sequenced in a study of intratumoral heterogeneity in liver cancer. Using immunoSEQ multiplex PCR, the repertoire was profiled, and TCRdb retains in-frame clones only, with some absent. The sample lists 20,000 or so clones, 73% occurring once. The specimen was tumor-adjacent normal tissue, collected before any cancer treatment. These receptors were collected from a woman in her seventies with hepatocellular carcinoma. The CDR3 runs from the conserved cysteine through the conserved F or W. D genes are given only for firm matches. A row's size may be missing; if present it is once, few, many or a size class.

d_gene,j_gene,abundance,v_gene,CDR3nt,CDR3aa
TRBD1,TRBJ2-4,few,TRBV30,TGTGCCTGGAGTGTGTTTAGCGGAGGGGGACAGGACATTCAGTACTTC,CAWSVFSGGGQDIQYF
-,TRBJ2-1,-,TRBV28,TGTGCCAGCAGCCTTCGGCGGCCAGGGGCGCAGGGTCTCTTC,CASSLRRPGAQGLF
-,TRBJ1-4,-,TRBV5-1,TGCGCCAGCAGCTTGACAGGAGGGAGAGAAAAACTGTTTTTT,CASSLTGGREKLFF
TRBD1,TRBJ2-3,-,TRBV6-7,TGTGCCAGCATTAACATTCTAACGACAGGGGGTATAACAGATACGCAGTATTTT,CASINILTTGGITDTQYF
-,TRBJ1-3,few,TRBV6-6,TGTGCCAGCAGTCTGACCGCCAACTCTGGAAACACCATATATTTT,CASSLTANSGNTIYF
-,TRBJ2-7,few,TRBV6-5,TGTGCCAGCAGGAGCCTTTCCTACGAGCAGTACTTC,CASRSLSYEQYF
TRBD1,TRBJ2-5,few,TRBV29-1,TGCAGCGGACAGGGGGCGGAGGAGACCCAGTACTTC,CSGQGAEETQYF
TRBD1,TRBJ1-3,-,TRBV10-3,TGTGCCACCCTGAAACAGGGGTTGGGAAACACCATATATTTT,CATLKQGLGNTIYF
-,TRBJ1-4,-,TRBV6-5,TGTGCCAGCAGTCACGGGACACGGGATGAAAAACTGTTTTTT,CASSHGTRDEKLFF
-,TRBJ1-4,-,TRBV28,TGTGCCAGCGCTCCGGGGTGGGAGGCTGAAAAACTGTTTTTT,CASAPGWEAEKLFF
-,TRBJ2-3,-,TRBV5-6,TGTGCCAGCAGCTTGGGTCAGACCACAGATACGCAGTATTTT,CASSLGQTTDTQYF
-,TRBJ2-1,-,TRBV6-6,TGTGCCAGCACCCTCGTACAGGGATCCTACAATGAGCAGTTCTTC,CASTLVQGSYNEQFF
TRBD2,TRBJ2-3,-,TRBV5-1,TGCGCCAGCAGCTTGACCGGGAGGGCCCCAGATACGCAGTATTTT,CASSLTGRAPDTQYF
-,TRBJ2-1,-,TRBV7-8,TGTGCCAGCAGCTTAGAGCGGGCTCACTCCTACAATGAGCAGTTCTTC,CASSLERAHSYNEQFF
-,TRBJ2-5,-,TRBV4-1,TGCGCCAGCAGCCTCGTGGGGGGGGCCGGGGAGACCCAGTACTTC,CASSLVGGAGETQYF
TRBD2,TRBJ2-1,-,TRBV29-1,TGCAGCGTTGGTCGGACTAGCGAGCGCGATGAGCAGTTCTTC,CSVGRTSERDEQFF
-,TRBJ1-1,-,TRBV18,TGTGCCAGCTCACCACAGAGAGTCAGCACTGAAGCTTTCTTT,CASSPQRVSTEAFF
-,TRBJ2-7,-,TRBV6-2/TRBV6-3,TGTGCCAGCAGTTATTCCTTAGGGTCAGACGACCCCCTCATCTCCTACGAGCAGTACTTC,CASSYSLGSDDPLISYEQYF
-,TRBJ2-2,-,TRBV5-1,TGCGCCAGCAGCTCCCTGACGAACCACGGGGAGCTGTTTTTT,CASSSLTNHGELFF
TRBD1,TRBJ1-2,-,TRBV5-1,TGCGCCAGCGCTCAGTGGACAGGGTCCGGCTACACCTTC,CASAQWTGSGYTF
TRBD1,TRBJ1-4,-,TRBV5-1,TGCGCCAGCAGCTTCGGAGGGGGCGATGAAAAACTGTTTTTT,CASSFGGGDEKLFF
TRBD2,TRBJ2-1,-,TRBV4-2,TGTGCCAGCAGCCAAGTCGAAACTAGCGGGACCTACAATGAGCAGTTCTTC,CASSQVETSGTYNEQFF